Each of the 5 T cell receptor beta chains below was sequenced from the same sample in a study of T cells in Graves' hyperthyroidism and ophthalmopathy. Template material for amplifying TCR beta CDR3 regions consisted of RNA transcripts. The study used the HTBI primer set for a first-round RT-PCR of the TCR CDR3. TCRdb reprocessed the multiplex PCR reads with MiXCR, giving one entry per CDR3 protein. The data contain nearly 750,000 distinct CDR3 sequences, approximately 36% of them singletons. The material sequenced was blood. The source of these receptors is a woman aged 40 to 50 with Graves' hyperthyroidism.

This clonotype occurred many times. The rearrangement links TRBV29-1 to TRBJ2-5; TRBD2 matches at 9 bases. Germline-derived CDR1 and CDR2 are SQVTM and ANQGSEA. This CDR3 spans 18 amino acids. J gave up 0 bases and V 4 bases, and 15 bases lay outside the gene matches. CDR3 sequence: CSVGQGRILAGNQETQYF. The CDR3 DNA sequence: TGCAGCGTTGGGCAGGGAAGAATACTAGCGGGCAACCAAGAGACCCAGTACTTC.

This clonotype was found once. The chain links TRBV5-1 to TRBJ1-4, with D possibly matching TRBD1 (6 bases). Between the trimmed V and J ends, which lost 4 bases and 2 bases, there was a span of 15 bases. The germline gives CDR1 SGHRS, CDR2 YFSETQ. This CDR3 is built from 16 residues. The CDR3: CASSPEGVATNEKLFF. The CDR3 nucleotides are TGCGCCAGCAGCCCTGAGGGGGTGGCGACTAATGAAAAACTGTTTTTT.

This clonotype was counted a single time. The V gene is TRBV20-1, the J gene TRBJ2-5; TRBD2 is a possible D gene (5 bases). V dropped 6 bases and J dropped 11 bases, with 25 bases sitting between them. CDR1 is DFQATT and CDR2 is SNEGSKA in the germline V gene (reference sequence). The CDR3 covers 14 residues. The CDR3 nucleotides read TGCAGTGCCCCCCCTAGCACAAACACAGATACACAGTACTTC. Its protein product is CSAPPSTNTDTQYF.

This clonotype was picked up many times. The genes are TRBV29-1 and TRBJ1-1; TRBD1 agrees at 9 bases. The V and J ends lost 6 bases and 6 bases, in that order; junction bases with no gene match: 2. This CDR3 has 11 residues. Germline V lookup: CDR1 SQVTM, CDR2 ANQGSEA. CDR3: CSVDRGAEAFF. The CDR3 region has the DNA TGCAGCGTAGACAGGGGGGCTGAAGCTTTCTTT. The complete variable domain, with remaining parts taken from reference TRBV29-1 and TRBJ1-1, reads SAVISQKPSRDICQRGTSLTIQCQVDSQVTMMFWYRQQPGQSLTLIATANQGSEATYESGFVIDKFPISRPNLTFSTLTVSNMSPEDSSIYLCSVDRGAEAFFGQGTRLTVV.

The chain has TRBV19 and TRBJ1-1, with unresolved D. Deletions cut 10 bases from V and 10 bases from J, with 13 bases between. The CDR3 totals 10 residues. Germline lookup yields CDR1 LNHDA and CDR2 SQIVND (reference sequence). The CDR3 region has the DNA TGTGCCACCCGGGGTCCCCGAGCTTTCTTT. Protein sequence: CATRGPRAFF.